The present TCR beta chain was sequenced within a study of cytomegalovirus exposure and HLA in healthy donors. Across the whole study: Ancestry clustering placed more than 80% of approximately 370 genotyped donors in the Caucasian-associated cluster. Notes on the study in general: Generally TCR sequences proved uncommon, though certain public TCRs appeared in numerous donors.

A multiplex PCR was run with 60 Vbeta primers and 13 Jbeta primers. Some clones are missing from TCRdb's copy, which holds only in-frame ones; the method was immunoSEQ multiplex PCR. The table includes 150,000 or so clones, around 79% detected once. With respect to this clone: Its antigen is still unknown.

V lost 6 bases to trimming and J lost 5 bases, with 17 bases between them. The CDR3 is 15 residues long. The chain combines TRBV23-1 with TRBJ1-5, with a weak D call TRBD1 (5 bases). TRBV23-1 carries the ORF label, with uncertain function. The sequenced sample was PBMCs. The sequence was collected from a man between 18 and 29 years old in good health and CMV-seronegative. CDR3 nucleotides: TGCGCCAGCAGCCTTAGACAGCATACCCATCAGCCCCAGCATTTT. It translates to CASSLRQHTHQPQHF.